The 32 T cell receptor beta chains listed next were all sequenced from one sample in a study of blood T cell repertoires in COVID-19. The method was immunoSEQ multiplex PCR; TCRdb's version includes in-frame clones alone and lacks a portion of them. The data hold some 110,000 clones, with roughly 79% observed a single time. Sequencing used peripheral blood. These receptors were obtained from a man in his 70s with active or convalescent COVID-19.

The J gene is TRBJ1-1, the V gene TRBV3-1 (or the pseudogene TRBV3-2); a possible D gene is TRBD1 (5 bases). CDR3 length: 16 amino acids. From germline, CDR1 is LGHDT and CDR2 YNNKEL (reference sequence). V shed 2 bases and J shed 4 bases, with 17 bases lying between them. CDR3 sequence (DNA): TGTGCCAGCAGCCAAACCCCCGACCCTCAGGGCACTGAAGCTTTCTTT. Its translation is CASSQTPDPQGTEAFF.

In nucleotides, the CDR3 is TGTGCCAGCAGCGTGCTAGCGGGGGTAACCTACGAGCAGTACTTC. Translated: CASSVLAGVTYEQYF. The genes are TRBV7-9 and TRBJ2-7, with TRBD2 matching 10 bases. V trimming: 5 bases; J trimming: 2 bases; junction bases outside the gene matches: 6. CDR3 size: 15 residues. Germline lookup yields CDR1 SEHNR and CDR2 FQNEAQ (reference sequence).

The chain uses TRBV3-1 (or the pseudogene TRBV3-2) and TRBJ2-1; D gene ambiguous. Trimming shortened V by 2 bases and J by 5 bases, and 10 bases separated the two germline ends. This CDR3 is 14 amino acids long. The germline gives CDR1 LGHDT, CDR2 YNNKEL (reference sequence). This chain's CDR3 is CASSQTTSNNEQFF. The CDR3 coding sequence is TGTGCCAGCAGCCAAACTACGTCGAACAATGAGCAGTTCTTC.

V gene TRBV28 combines with J gene TRBJ1-2, with a possible D match to TRBD1 (5 bases). Per germline, CDR1 MDHEN and CDR2 SYDVKM. V was pared by 3 bases and J by 7 bases, with 9 bases between. This CDR3 spans 12 amino acids. In DNA form, the CDR3 reads TGTGCCAGCAGTTTGGGGGGTACTGGCTACACCTTC. It encodes CASSLGGTGYTF.

The sample holds one count of this clone. V is TRBV4-3 and J is TRBJ1-3, with 9 positions matching TRBD1. Unmatched junction bases numbered 1, after V lost 3 bases and J lost 1 base. This CDR3 contains 15 residues. Germline V lookup: CDR1 LGHNA, CDR2 YSLEER. The CDR3 DNA is TGCGCCAGCAGCCACGGACAGGGGTCTGGAAACACCATATATTTT. Amino acid sequence: CASSHGQGSGNTIYF.

This clone has more than one count but fewer than ten. The rearrangement joins TRBV4-1 to TRBJ2-2; D is undetermined. V was clipped by 0 bases and J by 2 bases, with 7 bases between them. Germline V gene sequence: CDR1 MGHRA, CDR2 YSYEKL. This CDR3 has 15 residues. CDR3 sequence reads: CASSQDAANTGELFF. DNA for the CDR3: TGCGCCAGCAGCCAAGATGCGGCAAACACCGGGGAGCTGTTTTTT.

The chain couples TRBV10-3 to TRBJ2-3; 9 bases are a match to TRBD2. This CDR3 is built from 14 residues. The trim removed 8 bases at V and 3 bases at J, leaving 6 bases unmatched. CDR1 ENHRY and CDR2 SYGVKD come from the germline V gene. The CDR3 here is CAIQASGGTDTQYF. CDR3 sequence (DNA): TGTGCCATCCAGGCCAGCGGGGGGACAGATACGCAGTATTTT.

The chain's CDR3 is CATSRDSPSLHEQYF. The CDR3 nucleotides are TGTGCCACCAGCAGAGATTCCCCCTCACTTCACGAGCAGTACTTC. The rearrangement joins TRBV15 to TRBJ2-7; D not resolved. V was pared by 0 bases and J by 5 bases, with 14 bases between. The germline V gene has CDR1 LNHNV and CDR2 YYDKDF (reference sequence). The CDR3 loop spans 15 amino acids.

This clone was seen only a few times. DNA for the CDR3: TGTGCAAGTCGCTCGACGACGAAAGCGGGACTCCCCTACGAGCAGTACTTC. Its protein product is CASRSTTKAGLPYEQYF. The V call is TRBV12-2, the J call TRBJ2-7; the table's D call, TRBD2, was not checked against the DNA. TRBV12-2 is a pseudogene segment. This CDR3 spans 17 amino acids.

The chain combines TRBV7-2 with TRBJ1-2; TRBD1 aligns across 7 bases. J was trimmed by 13 bases and V by 1 base; bases with no gene match: 12. The CDR3 loop spans 14 amino acids. CDR1 is SGHTA, CDR2 FQGNSA, per germline. Here the CDR3 reads CASSLGTGQGGLTF. CDR3 sequence (DNA): TGTGCCAGCAGCTTAGGGACAGGTCAAGGTGGGCTCACCTTC.

The rearrangement links TRBV29-1 to TRBJ1-4, with 10 nucleotides matching TRBD1. V lost 7 bases, J lost 10 bases, and 9 bases stayed unmatched. The CDR3 has 13 amino acids. CDR1 SQVTM and CDR2 ANQGSEA come from the germline V gene. The CDR3 DNA reads as TGCAGCGCCGCCCAAGGACAGGGGGGAAAACTGTTTTTT. Protein sequence: CSAAQGQGGKLFF.

The chain links TRBV9 to TRBJ2-1; D might be TRBD1 (6 bases). Germline V lookup: CDR1 SGDLS, CDR2 YYNGEE. V lost 3 bases to trimming and J lost 5 bases, with 15 bases between them. There are 15 residues in the CDR3. DNA of the CDR3: TGTGCCAGCAGCGCCGCCGGGACATCCAACAATGAGCAGTTCTTC. Translating gives CASSAAGTSNNEQFF.

This clone turned up a few times. The rearrangement uses TRBV9 and TRBJ2-5, with TRBD2 matching 7 bases. Per germline, CDR1 SGDLS and CDR2 YYNGEE. The length of the CDR3 is 14 residues. Trimming removed 4 bases from V and 4 bases from J; junction bases left unmatched: 7. The DNA of the CDR3 is TGTGCCAGCAGCTCCCTGGGGGGGGGAGAGACCCAGTACTTC. Protein product: CASSSLGGGETQYF.

J is TRBJ2-5 and V is TRBV6-5; 7 bases agree with TRBD1. Trimming took 5 bases from V and 1 from J; bases not matched to a gene: 7. The CDR3 covers 15 residues. Germline values: CDR1 MNHEY, CDR2 SVGAGI. The CDR3 loop is CASSHTNRGQETQYF. CDR3 nucleotides: TGTGCCAGCAGTCACACCAACAGGGGCCAAGAGACCCAGTACTTC.

The rearrangement links TRBV3-1 (or the pseudogene TRBV3-2) to TRBJ2-7; the match to TRBD2 covers 11 bases. This CDR3 comprises 17 residues. V lost 4 bases, J lost 3 bases, and 11 bases stayed unmatched. CDR1 LGHDT and CDR2 YNNKEL come from the germline V gene (reference sequence). For the CDR3, the DNA is TGTGCCAGCAGCCCGACGGGACTAGCGGTAAGGAGCTACGAGCAGTACTTC. Protein product: CASSPTGLAVRSYEQYF.

The chain joins TRBV7-3 to TRBJ1-3, with 7 bases matching TRBD1. In germline, CDR1 is SGHTA, CDR2 FQGTGA. The CDR3 consists of 15 residues. Trimming removed 4 bases from V and 2 bases from J; junction bases left unmatched: 5. The CDR3 region is CASSSQQGAGNTIYF. The CDR3 nucleotides are TGTGCCAGCAGCTCGCAGCAGGGGGCTGGAAACACCATATATTTT.

This chain links TRBV9 with TRBJ2-5; D ambiguous. There are 15 residues in the CDR3. Germline V gene data show CDR1 as SGDLS and CDR2 as YYNGEE. Trimming took 1 base from V and 1 from J, leaving 11 bases between them. The CDR3 protein is CASSVRPTGQETQYF. The CDR3 region has the DNA TGTGCCAGCAGCGTACGGCCGACGGGCCAAGAGACCCAGTACTTC.

The DNA for the CDR3 is TGCAGCGTTGAAGCGGCCAGGGGGCAAGATGAGCAGTTCTTC. Translation: CSVEAARGQDEQFF. J is TRBJ2-1 and V is TRBV29-1, with 8 bases fitting TRBD1. The length of the CDR3 is 14 residues. Unmatched junction bases numbered 7, after V lost 1 base and J lost 8 bases. The V gene's germline CDR1 is SQVTM and CDR2 ANQGSEA.

This clone was recorded only once. The chain recombines TRBV7-6 with TRBJ1-3, with D possibly matching TRBD1 (5 bases). The CDR3 runs 15 residues. Germline V CDR1 and CDR2: SGHVS, FNYEAQ. Between the trimmed V and J ends, which lost 4 bases and 4 bases, there was a span of 14 bases. The CDR3 DNA sequence: TGTGCCAGCAGCTCCGGGGCGGGAGCGGGAAACACCATATATTTT. This encodes CASSSGAGAGNTIYF.

The chain employs TRBV7-8 and TRBJ2-7; 9 nucleotides align to TRBD2. Germline-derived CDR1 and CDR2 are SGHVS and FQNEAQ. The length of the CDR3 is 14 residues. Trimming cost V 6 bases and J 4 bases; bases outside gene matches: 7. The CDR3 nucleotides read TGTGCCAGCAGGGAAGCGGGAGGAGGATACGAGCAGTACTTC. Translation gives CASREAGGGYEQYF.

The chain employs TRBV19 and TRBJ1-5, with no clear D. V lost 6 bases and J 5 bases, leaving 11 bases between the germline ends. Germline V gives CDR1 LNHDA, CDR2 SQIVND (reference sequence). The CDR3 has 13 residues. The CDR3 loop reads CASSRHSYQPQHF. The CDR3 nucleotides read TGTGCCAGTAGCCGACACTCTTATCAGCCCCAGCATTTT.

J is TRBJ1-2 and V is TRBV5-6; D is unresolved. CDR1 and CDR2 from the germline V gene are SGHDT and YYEEEE. Trimming pared 4 bases from V and 8 bases from J, leaving 18 bases between. This CDR3 spans 14 amino acids. Here the CDR3 reads CASSRRSENGGYTF. The CDR3, as DNA: TGTGCCAGCAGCCGGAGGTCCGAAAACGGGGGCTACACCTTC.

The chain uses TRBV6-4 and TRBJ2-3; 9 nucleotides agree with TRBD1. In germline, CDR1 is MRHNA, CDR2 SNTAGT. Trimming at V came to 3 bases and at J to 3 bases, leaving 1 base not matched to a gene. This CDR3 is 14 amino acids long. CDR3 sequence: CASSEGQGTDTQYF. The DNA of the CDR3 is TGTGCCAGCAGTGAAGGACAGGGGACAGATACGCAGTATTTT.

The sample holds one count of this clone. The rearrangement joins TRBV5-4 to TRBJ2-1, with a possible D match to TRBD2 (5 bases). V was shortened by 5 bases and J by 10 bases, with 13 bases between the two germline ends. The CDR3 has 12 residues. Looked up from germline, CDR1 is SGHNT and CDR2 is YYREEE (reference sequence). CDR3 sequence (DNA): TGTGCCAGCAGTTCCGGGGTAAGGGAGCAGTTCTTC. It is translated as CASSSGVREQFF.

This clone was seen repeatedly, ten times or more. The chain carries TRBV5-4 and TRBJ2-1, with a tentative D call TRBD2 (5 bases). CDR3 size: 15 residues. In germline, CDR1 is SGHNT, CDR2 YYREEE (reference sequence). Trimming removed 4 bases at V and 2 bases at J, with 13 bases between. CDR3: CASSADWTPYNEQFF. The CDR3 nucleotides read TGTGCCAGCAGCGCCGACTGGACTCCCTACAATGAGCAGTTCTTC.

This sequence joins TRBV29-1 and TRBJ1-2; 7 nucleotides align to TRBD1. The CDR3 has 13 amino acids. The V segment lost 4 bases and the J segment 0 bases; nucleotides outside the gene matches: 2. Germline-derived CDR1 and CDR2 are SQVTM and ANQGSEA. In DNA, the CDR3 is TGCAGCGTTGGGGACAGATCTAACTATGGCTACACCTTC. This sequence encodes CSVGDRSNYGYTF.

This clone turned up a few times. V usage is TRBV3-1 (or the pseudogene TRBV3-2) and J usage is TRBJ2-2; D unresolved. CDR1 and CDR2 (germline): LGHDT, YNNKEL (reference sequence). The ends were cut back, 7 bases at V and 5 bases at J, with 5 bases in the middle. This CDR3 comprises 11 residues. CDR3 amino acids: CASTPTGELFF. In DNA, the CDR3 is TGTGCCAGCACTCCTACCGGGGAGCTGTTTTTT.

The chain uses TRBV5-8 and TRBJ1-2; perhaps TRBD1 as D (5 bases). Trimming left V 1 base short and J 3 bases short, with 25 bases between. The CDR3 is 19 amino acids. CDR1 is SGHTS and CDR2 is YDEGEE in the germline V gene. The CDR3 DNA reads as TGTGCCAGCAGCTTGAGATGGGGCGTCCCGACTCCAACTGACTATGGCTACACCTTC. Its protein product is CASSLRWGVPTPTDYGYTF. The full variable domain, rest sourced from reference TRBV5-8 and TRBJ1-2, is EAGVTQSPTHLIKTRGQQATLRCSPISGHTSVYWYQQALGLGLQFLLWYDEGEERNRGNFPPRFSGRQFPNYSSELNVNALELEDSALYLCASSLRWGVPTPTDYGYTFGSGTRLTVV.

The chain employs TRBV7-2 and TRBJ1-1; 7 positions agree with TRBD1. The trim removed 6 bases at V and 7 bases at J, leaving 14 bases unmatched. The germline gives CDR1 SGHTA, CDR2 FQGNSA. The CDR3 loop spans 15 amino acids. For the CDR3, the DNA is TGTGCCAGCAGGATTGACAGGGATGAGAACCGTGAAGCTTTCTTT. It specifies CASRIDRDENREAFF.

The V and J genes are TRBV7-2 and TRBJ2-5; the D is unclear. This CDR3 comprises 13 residues. Germline V CDR1 and CDR2: SGHTA, FQGNSA. The V and J ends lost 0 bases and 2 bases respectively, with 4 bases between them. The CDR3 loop reads CASSLALQETQYF. The CDR3 DNA sequence: TGTGCCAGCAGCTTAGCCCTGCAAGAGACCCAGTACTTC.

The chain recombines TRBV9 with TRBJ2-7, with a possible D match to TRBD1 (6 bases). The CDR3 is 14 amino acids. CDR1 and CDR2 (germline): SGDLS, YYNGEE. Between the trimmed V and J ends, which lost 3 bases and 2 bases, there was a span of 12 bases. The CDR3 nucleotides read TGTGCCAGCAGCGCCGGACAGAAAACCTACGAGCAGTACTTC. It codes for CASSAGQKTYEQYF.

The chain recombines TRBV11-1 with TRBJ1-1; D perhaps matches TRBD1 (5 bases). Germline V gene data show CDR1 as SGHAT and CDR2 as FQDESV (reference sequence). CDR3 size: 15 residues. Trimming stripped 5 bases from V and 0 bases from J, with 13 bases between. Written as DNA, the CDR3 is TGTGCCAGCAGCCCAGGGTGGGCGGTGAACACTGAAGCTTTCTTT. It encodes CASSPGWAVNTEAFF.